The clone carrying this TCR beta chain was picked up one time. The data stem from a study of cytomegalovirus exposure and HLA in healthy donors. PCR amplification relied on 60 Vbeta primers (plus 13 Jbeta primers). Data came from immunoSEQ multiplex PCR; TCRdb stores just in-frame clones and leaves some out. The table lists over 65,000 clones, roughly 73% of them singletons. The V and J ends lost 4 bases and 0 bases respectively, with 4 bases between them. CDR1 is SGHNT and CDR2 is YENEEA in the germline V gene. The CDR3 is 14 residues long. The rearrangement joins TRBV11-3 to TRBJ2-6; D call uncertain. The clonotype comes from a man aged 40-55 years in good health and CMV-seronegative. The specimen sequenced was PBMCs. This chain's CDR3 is CASSSNSGANVLTF. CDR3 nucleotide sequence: TGTGCCAGCAGCTCAAACTCTGGGGCCAACGTCCTGACTTTC.